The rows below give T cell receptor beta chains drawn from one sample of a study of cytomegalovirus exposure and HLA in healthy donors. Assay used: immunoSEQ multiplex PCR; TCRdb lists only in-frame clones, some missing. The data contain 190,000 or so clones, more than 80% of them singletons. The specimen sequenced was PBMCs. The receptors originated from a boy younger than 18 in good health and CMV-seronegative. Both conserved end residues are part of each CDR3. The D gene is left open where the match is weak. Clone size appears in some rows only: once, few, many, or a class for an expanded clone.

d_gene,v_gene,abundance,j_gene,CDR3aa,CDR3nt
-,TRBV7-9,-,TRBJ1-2,CASSLASAGARGGYGYTF,TGTGCCAGCAGCTTAGCCTCGGCGGGGGCCAGGGGAGGCTATGGCTACACCTTC
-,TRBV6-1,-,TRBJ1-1,CASRRAILVTEAFF,TGTGCCAGCAGGAGGGCGATTTTGGTTACTGAAGCTTTCTTT
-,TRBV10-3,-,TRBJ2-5,CAISGGTFQETQYF,TGTGCCATCAGTGGGGGGACTTTCCAAGAGACCCAGTACTTC
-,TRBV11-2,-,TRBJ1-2,CASSLSGSGYTF,TGTGCCAGCAGCTTATCAGGGTCCGGCTACACCTTC
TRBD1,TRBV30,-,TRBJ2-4,CAWSLWSGTATEQNIQYF,TGTGCCTGGAGTCTATGGAGTGGGACAGCGACCGAGCAAAACATTCAGTACTTC
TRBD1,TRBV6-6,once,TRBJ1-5,CASRPTGDAQPQHF,TGTGCCAGCAGGCCTACAGGGGACGCTCAGCCCCAGCATTTT
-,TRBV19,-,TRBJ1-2,CASTPLWTEANYGYTF,TGTGCCAGTACTCCCCTTTGGACTGAGGCTAACTATGGCTACACCTTC
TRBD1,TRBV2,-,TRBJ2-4,CASSEPGQGQTKNIQYF,TGTGCCAGCAGTGAACCCGGACAGGGGCAAACCAAAAACATTCAGTACTTC
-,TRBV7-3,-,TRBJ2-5,CASSSYGREEETQYF,TGTGCCAGCAGCAGTTACGGGAGAGAGGAGGAGACCCAGTACTTC
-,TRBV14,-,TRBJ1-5,CASSHGLGDQPQHF,TGTGCCAGCAGCCATGGGCTAGGGGATCAGCCCCAGCATTTT